This T cell receptor beta chain derives from a study of T cells in Graves' hyperthyroidism and ophthalmopathy. Turning to the study itself: Pretreatment peripheral blood was obtained at initial diagnosis. Study findings and constraints: Ophthalmopathy, which appeared later, was predicted by the model a median roughly 6.6 months before onset. Most thyroid clonotypes expanded above 0.001 appeared in blood too.

With 5 bases removed from V and 0 bases from J, the gap between germline ends came to 15 bases. The length of the CDR3 is 17 residues. Germline V gene lookup returns CDR1 SGHRS and CDR2 YFSETQ. A remark on this clonotype: Its antigen is not known.

TCR beta CDR3 sequences were amplified from RNA transcripts. The TCR CDR3 first-round RT-PCR relied on the HTBI primer set. Via MiXCR, TCRdb re-called the multiplex PCR reads, giving one row per CDR3 protein. This sample has about 420,000 distinct CDR3 sequences, with approximately 14% found just once. The receptor was derived from a woman aged 18-29 years with Graves' hyperthyroidism. What was sequenced was blood. The chain combines TRBV5-1 with TRBJ2-6, with D perhaps matching TRBD1 or TRBD2 (6 bases each). Here the CDR3 DNA reads TGCGCCAGCAGTACCAAGGGGGGACTCTCTGGGGCCAACGTCCTGACTTTC. Residues: CASSTKGGLSGANVLTF.